Below are 18 T cell receptor beta chains sequenced from a single sample in a study of T cells in Graves' hyperthyroidism and ophthalmopathy. Researchers took RNA transcripts and amplified the TCR beta CDR3 regions from them. HTBI primers were the set used in a first-round RT-PCR of the TCR CDR3. Using its own MiXCR run on the multiplex PCR reads, TCRdb lists one record per CDR3 protein. The sample lists around 340,000 distinct CDR3 sequences, about 14% occurring once. Sequencing was performed on blood. Receptors were obtained from a woman in her twenties or thirties with Graves' hyperthyroidism.

This clonotype was observed a few times. The chain employs TRBV19 and TRBJ2-6; 9 bases line up with TRBD1. The germline CDR1 and CDR2 sequences are LNHDA and SQIVND (reference sequence). V lost 4 bases to trimming and J lost 0 bases; unmatched junction nucleotides: 7. The CDR3 length is 18 residues. The DNA of the CDR3 is TGTGCCAGTAGTACCCGGGACAGGGCTACCTCTGGGGCCAACGTCCTGACTTTC. Encoded protein: CASSTRDRATSGANVLTF.

This clonotype was seen ten or more times. This chain uses TRBV10-3 with TRBJ2-1; the match to TRBD2 covers 14 bases. The germline V gene has CDR1 ENHRY and CDR2 SYGVKD. V lost 5 bases to trimming and J lost 4 bases; unmatched junction nucleotides: 10. CDR3 length equals 18 residues. The CDR3 spells CAISRGTSGSKPYNEQFF. Written as DNA, the CDR3 is TGTGCCATCAGTCGAGGGACTAGCGGGAGTAAACCTTACAATGAGCAGTTCTTC.

This clonotype was counted between two and nine times. The chain links TRBV20-1 to TRBJ2-1; D is ambiguous. Germline CDR1 reads DFQATT; CDR2 reads SNEGSKA (reference sequence). This CDR3 is built from 13 residues. Trimming removed 6 bases at V and 0 bases at J, with 9 bases between. The CDR3 sequence: CSATKSSYNEQFF. Here the CDR3 DNA reads TGCAGTGCGACGAAGAGCTCCTACAATGAGCAGTTCTTC.

This clonotype has a handful of counts. V and J are TRBV7-2 and TRBJ1-6; 7 bases match TRBD1. V dropped 5 bases and J dropped 10; count of bases not matched to a gene: 11. Germline CDR1 reads SGHTA; CDR2 reads FQGNSA. The CDR3 totals 15 residues. CDR3 in amino acids: CASSQDPTGSSPLHF. CDR3 sequence (DNA): TGTGCCAGCAGCCAAGATCCGACAGGGTCCTCACCCCTCCACTTT.

In DNA form, the CDR3 reads TGTGCCAGCAGCCAATGGGACACCTACGAGCAGTACTTC. Protein: CASSQWDTYEQYF. The chain recombines TRBV16 with TRBJ2-7, with D possibly matching TRBD1 (6 bases). The CDR3 is 13 amino acids. Germline loops: CDR1 KGHSY, CDR2 FQNENV. Between the trimmed V and J ends, which lost 1 base and 2 bases, there was a span of 6 bases.

Points on this clonotype: With a much larger clone just one base away, this may be a read error. Given the absence of the conserved phenylalanine or tryptophan at the CDR3 end, a read error is likely. This chain links TRBV28 with TRBJ2-3, with 7 bases matching TRBD1. This CDR3 comprises 16 residues. The V gene's germline CDR1 is MDHEN and CDR2 SYDVKM. V lost 10 bases and J lost 2; bases outside the gene matches: 15. CDR3 DNA sequence: TGTGCCACCCTCCCGACAGGGTGGCCCCACACAGATACGCAGTATCTT. Translation gives CATLPTGWPHTDTQYL.

This clonotype was seen at least ten times. This chain connects TRBV11-2 to TRBJ2-2; 13 nucleotides agree with TRBD2. The CDR3 is 17 amino acids. CDR1 SGHAT and CDR2 FQNNGV come from the germline V gene. Unmatched junction bases numbered 8, after V lost 3 bases and J lost 7 bases. CDR3 residues: CASSFLGLAGVNGELFF. The CDR3 bases are TGTGCCAGCAGCTTTCTAGGACTAGCGGGAGTTAACGGGGAGCTGTTTTTT.

In this sample, this clonotype turned up many times. The chain uses TRBV7-9 and TRBJ1-2; D perhaps matches TRBD1 (5 bases). The V and J ends lost 8 bases and 2 bases respectively, with 12 bases between them. This CDR3 contains 13 residues. Germline V gene sequence: CDR1 SEHNR, CDR2 FQNEAQ (reference sequence). The CDR3 coding sequence is TGTGCCAGCGAGGGGACGGCCAACTATGGCTACACCTTC. Translating it yields CASEGTANYGYTF.

This clonotype has ten or more counts. CDR3 protein: CASSLTGEGGRRYEQYF. CDR3 nucleotide sequence: TGTGCCAGCAGTTTAACGGGAGAGGGGGGGCGTCGATACGAGCAGTACTTC. This chain joins TRBV28 and TRBJ2-7; a weak D match, TRBD2 (7 bases). Deletions cut 2 bases from V and 4 bases from J, with 21 bases between. The length of the CDR3 is 17 residues. Germline CDR1 MDHEN, CDR2 SYDVKM.

Regarding this clonotype: This could be a read error, since a much larger clone is one nucleotide away. V gene TRBV2 combines with J gene TRBJ1-2; tentative D call: TRBD1 (5 bases). CDR1 and CDR2 (germline): SNHLY, FYNNEI. The CDR3 is 13 residues long. This CDR3 reads CTSKDGQNYGYTF. CDR3 bases: TGTACCAGCAAGGACGGACAAAACTATGGCTACACCTTC.

This clonotype showed up many times. V gene TRBV20-1 combines with J gene TRBJ1-5; 8 bases line up with TRBD1. Germline CDR1 DFQATT, CDR2 SNEGSKA (reference sequence). Trimming cost V 5 bases and J 5 bases; bases outside gene matches: 17. This CDR3 has 17 amino acids. In DNA form, the CDR3 reads TGCAGTGCTGACCGGGTAACCGACAGGGGTAGGGATCAGCCCCAGCATTTT. This translates into CSADRVTDRGRDQPQHF.

This clonotype was picked up many times. V is TRBV29-1 and J is TRBJ2-7; D is unclear. Germline V lookup: CDR1 SQVTM, CDR2 ANQGSEA. V lost 3 bases and J 5 bases, leaving 8 bases between the germline ends. This CDR3 contains 11 residues. In DNA form, the CDR3 reads TGCAGCGTTGAGGAGTTTGACGAGCAGTACTTC. Translation gives CSVEEFDEQYF.

This chain uses TRBV30 with TRBJ2-1; D is uncertain. V was clipped by 0 bases and J by 3 bases, with 12 bases between them. This CDR3 comprises 15 residues. Germline values: CDR1 GTSNPN, CDR2 SVGIG (reference sequence). CDR3 sequence reads: CAWSVGGRNYNEQFF. The CDR3 bases are TGTGCCTGGAGTGTCGGCGGACGGAACTACAATGAGCAGTTCTTC.

This clonotype was counted between two and nine times. The CDR3 nucleotides are TGTGCCAGCAGCCAAGAGCCTAGCGGGGGAAGTCAAGAGACCCAGTACTTC. Protein sequence: CASSQEPSGGSQETQYF. The chain is built from TRBV4-2 and TRBJ2-5, with 10 positions matching TRBD2. The CDR3 has 17 residues. Per the germline V gene, CDR1 is LGHNA and CDR2 is YNFKEQ. Trimming cost V 0 bases and J 2 bases; bases outside gene matches: 6.

CDR3 bases: TGTGCCAGCAGCGCAAGATGGACTAGCGGGAGCACAGATACGCAGTATTTT. Translating it yields CASSARWTSGSTDTQYF. The chain is built from TRBV9 and TRBJ2-3; 11 nucleotides align to TRBD2. With 3 bases clipped from V and 0 bases from J, the junction kept 6 bases outside the gene matches. Germline V gene sequence: CDR1 SGDLS, CDR2 YYNGEE. The CDR3 extends over 17 amino acids.

The sample holds many counts of this clonotype. The V gene is TRBV28, the J gene TRBJ2-7, with TRBD2 matching over 7 bases. Trimming at V came to 4 bases and at J to 3 bases, leaving 12 bases not matched to a gene. CDR3 size: 16 residues. Germline V gene data show CDR1 as MDHEN and CDR2 as SYDVKM. CDR3 bases: TGTGCCAGCAGTTCCATCCCCTGGGCGGGAGTCTACGAGCAGTACTTC. Its translation: CASSSIPWAGVYEQYF.

A word on this clonotype: Lacking the conserved final phenylalanine or tryptophan, this CDR3 likely reflects a read error. This rearrangement joins TRBV7-2 to TRBJ2-2, with no clear D. Germline lookup yields CDR1 SGHTA and CDR2 FQGNSA. The CDR3 runs to 16 residues. Trimming pared 2 bases from V and 6 bases from J, leaving 16 bases between. CDR3 sequence (DNA): TGTGCCAGCAGCTTATTTCTAAGTGGTGGGGCCGGGGAGCTGTTTTCT. Its translation: CASSLFLSGGAGELFS.

This clonotype was found many times. This chain joins TRBV6-5 and TRBJ1-2; 9 bases are shared with TRBD1. The CDR3 runs to 16 residues. J lost 7 bases, V lost 0 bases, and 9 bases had no gene match. Germline-derived CDR1 and CDR2 are MNHEY and SVGAGI. CDR3 sequence reads: CASSYSIGQGFLGYTF. Here the CDR3 DNA reads TGTGCCAGCAGTTACTCGATAGGACAGGGGTTTCTTGGCTACACCTTC.